Listed below are T cell receptor beta chains from one sample, sequenced in a study of blood T cell repertoires in COVID-19. Sequencing used immunoSEQ multiplex PCR; TCRdb keeps in-frame clones, though not all of them. The data show roughly 140,000 clones, around 81% seen once. Specimen: peripheral blood. The receptor set was obtained from a woman between 45 and 65 years old with acute or convalescent COVID-19. CDR3s include the opening cysteine and the closing phenylalanine or tryptophan. The D gene is left open where the match is weak. Only part of the rows carry a size: once, few, many, or a class if the clone is expanded.

J: TRBJ1-2
V: TRBV28
D: NA
length: 14
size: NA
CDR3: CATKTSDKDYGYTF
DNA: TGTGCCACCAAGACCTCGGACAAGGACTATGGCTACACCTTC

J: TRBJ2-1
V: TRBV6-5
D: TRBD2
length: 14
size: NA
CDR3: CASTAGGTYNEQFF
DNA: TGTGCCAGCACCGCGGGGGGGACCTACAATGAGCAGTTCTTC

J: TRBJ2-5
V: TRBV7-2
D: NA
length: 12
size: NA
CDR3: CAGSLNFRTQYF
DNA: TGTGCCGGCAGCCTAAATTTTCGGACCCAGTACTTC

J: TRBJ1-6
V: TRBV19
D: NA
length: 18
size: NA
CDR3: CASSLQNNGQVYNSPLHF
DNA: TGTGCCAGTTCCCTTCAAAATAACGGACAAGTCTATAATTCACCCCTCCACTTT

J: TRBJ1-5
V: TRBV19
D: NA
length: 17
size: few
CDR3: CASSPTPGTYSNQPQHF
DNA: TGTGCCAGTAGCCCTACCCCCGGGACTTATTCAAATCAGCCCCAGCATTTT

J: TRBJ2-2
V: TRBV19
D: NA
length: 15
size: NA
CDR3: CASSIGLMNTGELFF
DNA: TGTGCCAGTAGTATCGGACTCATGAACACCGGGGAGCTGTTTTTT

J: TRBJ2-1
V: TRBV10-3
D: TRBD2
length: 15
size: NA
CDR3: CAISWGLAGNNEQFF
DNA: TGTGCCATCAGTTGGGGACTAGCGGGGAACAATGAGCAGTTCTTC

J: TRBJ2-3
V: TRBV2
D: NA
length: 14
size: few
CDR3: CASEKQEYSDTQYF
DNA: TGTGCCAGCGAGAAACAGGAGTACTCAGATACGCAGTATTTT

J: TRBJ1-4
V: TRBV6-8
D: NA
length: 14
size: NA
CDR3: CASVPEATNEKLFF
DNA: TGTGCCAGCGTACCTGAGGCAACTAATGAAAAACTGTTTTTT

J: TRBJ2-6
V: TRBV19
D: TRBD1
length: 17
size: NA
CDR3: CASRNSGQNSGANVLTF
DNA: TGTGCCAGTAGGAATTCGGGACAGAATTCTGGGGCCAACGTCCTGACTTTC

J: TRBJ1-6
V: TRBV19
D: NA
length: 16
size: NA
CDR3: CASSHLQGRDNSPLHF
DNA: TGTGCCAGTAGCCACCTACAGGGACGGGATAATTCACCCCTCCACTTT

J: TRBJ2-3
V: TRBV7-2
D: TRBD1
length: 16
size: NA
CDR3: CASSLYTGGDTDTQYF
DNA: TGTGCCAGCAGCTTATACACAGGGGGCGACACAGATACGCAGTATTTT

J: TRBJ2-1
V: TRBV6-2/TRBV6-3
D: NA
length: 14
size: NA
CDR3: CASSPGLLYNEQFF
DNA: TGTGCCAGCAGTCCCGGACTGCTCTACAATGAGCAGTTCTTC

J: TRBJ1-3
V: TRBV7-9
D: NA
length: 15
size: NA
CDR3: CASRPEGFSGNTIYF
DNA: TGTGCCAGCCGTCCCGAGGGCTTCTCTGGAAACACCATATATTTT

J: TRBJ2-3
V: TRBV5-1
D: NA
length: 15
size: medium-sized
CDR3: CASSLEGEWTDTQYF
DNA: TGCGCCAGCAGCTTGGAGGGGGAGTGGACAGATACGCAGTATTTT

J: TRBJ2-3
V: TRBV5-1
D: TRBD2
length: 15
size: NA
CDR3: CASSSLAGVTDTQYF
DNA: TGCGCCAGCAGCTCCCTAGCGGGGGTTACAGATACGCAGTATTTT

J: TRBJ1-1
V: TRBV5-8
D: NA
length: 15
size: NA
CDR3: CASSFMFGGNTEAFF
DNA: TGTGCCAGCAGCTTTATGTTCGGGGGAAACACTGAAGCTTTCTTT

J: TRBJ2-5
V: TRBV29-1
D: NA
length: 11
size: NA
CDR3: CSFIRGETQYF
DNA: TGCAGCTTTATCCGGGGGGAGACCCAGTACTTC

J: TRBJ1-3
V: TRBV7-2
D: NA
length: 12
size: NA
CDR3: CASDGFRNTIYF
DNA: TGTGCCAGCGACGGGTTCCGAAACACCATATATTTT

J: TRBJ1-2
V: TRBV9
D: NA
length: 15
size: NA
CDR3: CASSGGEGSYYGYTF
DNA: TGTGCCAGCAGCGGAGGGGAGGGATCTTACTATGGCTACACCTTC

J: TRBJ1-5
V: TRBV6-6
D: TRBD1
length: 16
size: NA
CDR3: CASSDRGRGTRQPQHF
DNA: TGTGCCAGCAGCGACAGGGGCAGGGGCACGAGGCAGCCCCAGCATTTT

J: TRBJ1-3
V: TRBV6-6
D: NA
length: 15
size: NA
CDR3: CASSPSGQGGNTIYF
DNA: TGTGCCAGCAGCCCCTCGGGGCAGGGGGGAAACACCATATATTTT

J: TRBJ1-5
V: TRBV28
D: TRBD1
length: 17
size: NA
CDR3: CASSRDRGDYSNQPQHF
DNA: TGTGCCAGCAGCCGGGACAGGGGGGATTATAGCAATCAGCCCCAGCATTTT

J: TRBJ1-3
V: TRBV19
D: NA
length: 16
size: NA
CDR3: CASSEFARKFGNTIYF
DNA: TGTGCCAGCTCAGAGTTTGCGAGGAAATTTGGAAACACCATATATTTT

J: TRBJ1-2
V: TRBV5-1
D: NA
length: 13
size: NA
CDR3: CASSWGGEGGYTF
DNA: TGCGCCAGCAGCTGGGGGGGCGAGGGTGGCTACACCTTC

J: TRBJ2-6
V: TRBV6-5
D: TRBD1
length: 16
size: NA
CDR3: CASSSDRGLGANVLTF
DNA: TGTGCCAGCAGTTCGGACAGGGGGCTGGGGGCCAACGTCCTGACTTTC

J: TRBJ1-1
V: TRBV5-1
D: NA
length: 14
size: NA
CDR3: CASSLVAGGFEAFF
DNA: TGCGCCAGCAGCTTGGTGGCAGGAGGTTTTGAAGCTTTCTTT

J: TRBJ1-1
V: TRBV9
D: NA
length: 14
size: NA
CDR3: CASSVMDSNTEAFF
DNA: TGTGCCAGCAGCGTTATGGACAGCAACACTGAAGCTTTCTTT

J: TRBJ1-2
V: TRBV7-9
D: NA
length: 14
size: NA
CDR3: CASSLAMGGYGYTF
DNA: TGTGCCAGCAGCTTAGCCATGGGGGGGTATGGCTACACCTTC

J: TRBJ2-5
V: TRBV7-2
D: TRBD1
length: 15
size: NA
CDR3: CASSLGTGAMETQYF
DNA: TGTGCCAGCAGCTTAGGGACAGGGGCGATGGAGACCCAGTACTTC

J: TRBJ1-1
V: TRBV6-5
D: TRBD1
length: 15
size: NA
CDR3: CATAPGDSTYTEAFF
DNA: TGTGCCACCGCCCCAGGGGACAGCACCTACACTGAAGCTTTCTTT

J: TRBJ1-6
V: TRBV6-5
D: TRBD1
length: 14
size: NA
CDR3: CASSYPGQNSPLHF
DNA: TGTGCCAGCAGCTACCCGGGACAGAATTCACCCCTCCACTTT

J: TRBJ1-2
V: TRBV9
D: NA
length: 12
size: once
CDR3: CASSIRDYGYTF
DNA: TGTGCCAGCAGCATCCGGGACTATGGCTACACCTTC

J: TRBJ1-1
V: TRBV6-2/TRBV6-3
D: NA
length: 14
size: few
CDR3: CASSYSAGDTEAFF
DNA: TGTGCCAGCAGTTACTCGGCCGGGGACACTGAAGCTTTCTTT

J: TRBJ2-3
V: TRBV5-1
D: TRBD2
length: 15
size: NA
CDR3: CASSELAGGPGTQYF
DNA: TGCGCCAGCAGCGAGCTAGCGGGGGGGCCTGGGACGCAGTATTTT

J: TRBJ2-1
V: TRBV4-1
D: TRBD2
length: 17
size: NA
CDR3: CASSQDSAGGPSDEQFF
DNA: TGCGCCAGCAGCCAAGATTCAGCGGGGGGCCCTTCGGATGAGCAGTTCTTC